The 25 T cell receptor beta chains reported below all come from one sample, sequenced in a study of preoperative IRX-2 immunotherapy in early breast cancer. Treatment described: preoperative locoregional IRX-2 cytokine immunotherapy. Profiling relied on immunoSEQ multiplex PCR, and the TCRdb table lists in-frame clones only, not all of them. The repertoire holds around 25,000 clones, 85% to 90% seen once, with over 25% in the top ten. Sequenced here: tumor tissue, sampled after IRX-2 immunotherapy. The receptors stem from a human donor with breast cancer.

The V gene is TRBV19, the J gene TRBJ1-1, with a weak D call TRBD1 (6 bases). Per germline, CDR1 LNHDA and CDR2 SQIVND (reference sequence). V was trimmed by 1 base and J by 1 base, leaving 10 bases between them. The CDR3 consists of 15 residues. The chain's CDR3 is CASSIAHRANTEAFF. The CDR3 DNA sequence: TGTGCCAGTAGTATAGCTCACAGGGCGAACACTGAAGCTTTCTTT. The variable domain in full, with the rest retrieved from reference TRBV19 and TRBJ1-1, is DGGITQSPKYLFRKEGQNVTLSCEQNLNHDAMYWYRQDPGQGLRLIYYSQIVNDFQKGDIAEGYSVSREKKESFPLTVTSAQKNPTAFYLCASSIAHRANTEAFFGQGTRLTVV.

The chain links TRBV28 to TRBJ1-1; 10 bases fit TRBD1. Per germline, CDR1 MDHEN and CDR2 SYDVKM. The CDR3 is made up of 17 amino acids. V lost 2 bases, J lost 4 bases, and 10 bases stayed unmatched. The DNA for the CDR3 is TGTGCCAGCAGTTTAAGGGGACAGGGGATCGAGCGCACTGAAGCTTTCTTT. It translates to CASSLRGQGIERTEAFF.

CDR3: CASSPPGGMNSPLHF. The CDR3 DNA follows: TGTGCCAGCTCACCTCCAGGGGGGATGAATTCACCCCTCCACTTT. The J gene is TRBJ1-6, the V gene TRBV18, with 7 bases fitting TRBD1. The CDR3 sequence is 15 residues long. CDR1 is KGHSH, CDR2 LQKENI, per germline. V lost 3 bases to trimming and J lost 7 bases; unmatched junction nucleotides: 6.

The J gene is TRBJ1-4, the V gene TRBV5-4; TRBD1 matches at 7 bases. Trimming took 2 bases from V and 4 from J; bases not matched to a gene: 5. Germline-derived CDR1 and CDR2 are SGHNT and YYREEE (reference sequence). This CDR3 is 15 amino acids long. CDR3 nucleotide sequence: TGTGCCAGCAGCTTAACCGGGACAGTTAATGAAAAACTGTTTTTT. Translated: CASSLTGTVNEKLFF.

This chain uses TRBV21-1 with TRBJ2-5. TRBV21-1 is a pseudogene locus. The CDR3 has 10 residues. In nucleotides, the CDR3 is TGTGCCAGCAAGGTCGAGACCCAGTACTTC. Its protein is CASKVETQYF.

This clone has only one observation. The chain is built from TRBV11-3 and TRBJ1-1; D gene uncertain. CDR1 is SGHNT, CDR2 YENEEA, per germline. This CDR3 is 14 amino acids long. V was shortened by 3 bases and J by 1 base, with 9 bases between the two germline ends. CDR3 loop: CASSFHPQNTEAFF. DNA for the CDR3: TGTGCCAGCAGCTTTCACCCACAGAACACTGAAGCTTTCTTT.

The CDR3 bases are TGCGCCAGCAGCCAAGACTTAGGGGCGAATGAGCAGTTCTTC. It yields the protein CASSQDLGANEQFF. The chain is built from TRBV4-1 and TRBJ2-1, with TRBD1 as a possible D gene (5 bases). The CDR3 is 14 residues long. The germline CDR1 and CDR2 sequences are MGHRA and YSYEKL. Between the trimmed V and J ends, which lost 0 bases and 7 bases, there was a span of 10 bases.

The V gene is TRBV9, the J gene TRBJ1-2; no clear D. Germline assignment: CDR1 SGDLS and CDR2 YYNGEE. V lost 4 bases and J lost 3, with 16 bases in between. The CDR3 extends over 15 amino acids. In DNA, the CDR3 is TGTGCCAGCAGCCCCTCCCCGGGAGCTTACTATGGCTACACCTTC. Protein sequence: CASSPSPGAYYGYTF.

This rearrangement joins TRBV7-3 to TRBJ2-1; D not certain. Trimming pared 4 bases from V and 2 bases from J, leaving 6 bases between. Germline V gene sequence: CDR1 SGHTA, CDR2 FQGTGA. The CDR3 spans 13 residues. CDR3: CASSSSTYNEQFF. In DNA, the CDR3 is TGTGCCAGCAGCTCGTCAACCTACAATGAGCAGTTCTTC.

The V gene is TRBV4-1, the J gene TRBJ1-1; 7 bases map to TRBD1. V dropped 2 bases and J dropped 2; count of bases not matched to a gene: 5. There are 15 residues in the CDR3. Looked up from germline, CDR1 is MGHRA and CDR2 is YSYEKL. In DNA form, the CDR3 reads TGCGCCAGCAGCCAACCACGACAGGGAAACACTGAAGCTTTCTTT. Translation gives CASSQPRQGNTEAFF.

The chain recombines TRBV15 with TRBJ2-7; 12 bases map to TRBD1. The CDR3 runs to 14 residues. The V and J ends lost 3 bases and 6 bases, in that order; junction bases with no gene match: 3. Germline assignment: CDR1 LNHNV and CDR2 YYDKDF (reference sequence). CDR3 sequence (DNA): TGTGCCACCAGCAGGGGACAGGGGGCCAGCGAGCAGTACGTC. It specifies CATSRGQGASEQYV.

The genes are TRBV18 and TRBJ1-2; TRBD1 might be the D (5 bases). CDR3 length equals 15 residues. Trimming pared 5 bases from V and 6 bases from J, leaving 19 bases between. Germline V gene sequence: CDR1 KGHSH, CDR2 LQKENI. This chain's CDR3 is CASSYSRTILDGYTF. DNA for the CDR3: TGTGCCAGCTCATACTCCCGGACAATTTTAGATGGCTACACCTTC.

This clone came up a few times. The V call is TRBV4-1, the J call TRBJ2-2; possibly TRBD2 for D (6 bases). The V gene's germline CDR1 is MGHRA and CDR2 YSYEKL. The CDR3 is 16 amino acids. Trimming removed 2 bases at V and 1 base at J, with 11 bases between. The CDR3 nucleotides are TGCGCCAGCAGCCAATTGAGAGCGGGGAACACCGGGGAGCTGTTTTTT. It codes for CASSQLRAGNTGELFF.

The chain uses TRBV5-5 and TRBJ1-5; D not certain. CDR3 length: 12 residues. The germline gives CDR1 SGHKS, CDR2 YYEKEE (reference sequence). V was shortened by 4 bases and J by 7 bases, with 9 bases between the two germline ends. CDR3: CASSDVAQPQHF. CDR3 nucleotides: TGTGCCAGCAGCGACGTAGCCCAGCCCCAGCATTTT.

This rearrangement joins TRBV6-1 to TRBJ2-1; D uncertain. CDR1 MNHNS and CDR2 SASEGT come from the germline V gene. The CDR3 covers 12 residues. Trimming pared 7 bases from V and 10 bases from J, leaving 14 bases between. DNA for the CDR3: TGTGCCAGCACCGTGGTGGGCAAAGAGCAGTTCTTC. Its translation: CASTVVGKEQFF.

The V gene is TRBV4-2, the J gene TRBJ2-3; D is unresolved. CDR1 and CDR2 from the germline V gene are LGHNA and YNFKEQ. V was cut by 4 bases and J by 2 bases, with 13 bases left in between. This CDR3 is built from 15 residues. For the CDR3, the DNA is TGTGCCAGCAGCCCGAGCCTAGTGGCCACAGATACGCAGTATTTT. Amino acids: CASSPSLVATDTQYF.

This clone was counted a few times. The chain has TRBV7-9 and TRBJ1-1; possibly TRBD1 for D (5 bases). Trimming removed 2 bases from V and 6 bases from J, with 10 bases in between. The CDR3 covers 13 residues. Germline values: CDR1 SEHNR, CDR2 FQNEAQ (reference sequence). The CDR3, as DNA: TGTGCCAGCAGCTTACAGGGAGAATCTGAAGCTTTCTTT. Amino acid sequence: CASSLQGESEAFF. The entire variable domain, with the rest obtained from reference TRBV7-9 and TRBJ1-1, is as follows: DTGVSQNPRHKITKRGQNVTFRCDPISEHNRLYWYRQTLGQGPEFLTYFQNEAQLEKSRLLSDRFSAERPKGSFSTLEIQRTEQGDSAMYLCASSLQGESEAFFGQGTRLTVV.

The V gene is TRBV18, the J gene TRBJ1-3; no clear D gene. CDR3 size: 15 residues. V lost 3 bases and J 0 bases, leaving 9 bases between the germline ends. Germline V gives CDR1 KGHSH, CDR2 LQKENI. CDR3: CASSPDAGSGNTIYF. CDR3 DNA sequence: TGTGCCAGCTCACCTGACGCAGGCTCTGGAAACACCATATATTTT.

CDR3 amino acids: CASSFDTAYQETQYF. In nucleotides, the CDR3 is TGTGCCAGCAGCTTTGACACCGCGTACCAAGAGACCCAGTACTTC. The chain combines TRBV7-9 with TRBJ2-5, with D uncertain. The CDR3 runs 15 residues. Germline assignment: CDR1 SEHNR and CDR2 FQNEAQ (reference sequence). The V and J ends lost 3 bases and 0 bases respectively, with 11 bases between them.

This clone was counted once. V gene TRBV5-1 combines with J gene TRBJ2-2, with 7 nucleotides matching TRBD1. J was trimmed by 7 bases and V by 3 bases; bases with no gene match: 0. Looked up from germline, CDR1 is SGHRS and CDR2 is YFSETQ. The CDR3 consists of 12 residues. The DNA for the CDR3 is TGCGCCAGCAGCTCAGGGGGCGGGGAGCTGTTTTTT. Encoded protein: CASSSGGGELFF.

The chain is built from TRBV14 and TRBJ2-3; the match to TRBD1 covers 7 bases. This CDR3 contains 14 residues. Trimming cost V 6 bases and J 4 bases; bases outside gene matches: 7. Germline V CDR1 and CDR2: SGHDN, FVKESK. The CDR3 DNA sequence: TGTGCCAGCAGGGACAGGACTGCTGCAGATACGCAGTATTTT. This encodes CASRDRTAADTQYF.

The J gene is TRBJ1-2, the V gene TRBV5-1, with D possibly being TRBD1 (5 bases). Trimming took 0 bases from V and 3 from J, leaving 12 bases between them. The CDR3 runs 15 residues. Germline V gene data show CDR1 as SGHRS and CDR2 as YFSETQ. In nucleotides, the CDR3 is TGCGCCAGCAGCTTGGGGGCAGGGTCGGACTATGGCTACACCTTC. Amino acid sequence: CASSLGAGSDYGYTF.

The chain joins TRBV5-6 to TRBJ1-4; 9 bases align to TRBD1. CDR1 SGHDT and CDR2 YYEEEE come from the germline V gene. This CDR3 has 15 amino acids. V gave up 0 bases and J gave up 6 bases; unmatched junction bases: 3. CDR3 protein: CASSLGGQGYEKLFF. The CDR3 DNA is TGTGCCAGCAGCTTGGGGGGACAGGGATATGAAAAACTGTTTTTT.

CDR3 DNA: TGTGCCAGCAGCTTAGACGGGTACACGCCCGGGGAGCTGTTTTTT. Protein product: CASSLDGYTPGELFF. The chain uses TRBV11-2 and TRBJ2-2; no clear D gene. Germline lookup yields CDR1 SGHAT and CDR2 FQNNGV. The CDR3 is 15 residues long. The germline V and J ends were trimmed by 0 bases and 6 bases, with 11 bases remaining between them.

The chain joins TRBV2 to TRBJ1-1; 8 nucleotides agree with TRBD1. CDR3 length equals 13 residues. V shed 7 bases and J 1 base; nucleotides not matched to a gene: 2. Germline assignment: CDR1 SNHLY and CDR2 FYNNEI. This chain's CDR3 is CASNGQGNTEAFF. CDR3 coding DNA: TGTGCCAGCAACGGACAGGGGAACACTGAAGCTTTCTTT.